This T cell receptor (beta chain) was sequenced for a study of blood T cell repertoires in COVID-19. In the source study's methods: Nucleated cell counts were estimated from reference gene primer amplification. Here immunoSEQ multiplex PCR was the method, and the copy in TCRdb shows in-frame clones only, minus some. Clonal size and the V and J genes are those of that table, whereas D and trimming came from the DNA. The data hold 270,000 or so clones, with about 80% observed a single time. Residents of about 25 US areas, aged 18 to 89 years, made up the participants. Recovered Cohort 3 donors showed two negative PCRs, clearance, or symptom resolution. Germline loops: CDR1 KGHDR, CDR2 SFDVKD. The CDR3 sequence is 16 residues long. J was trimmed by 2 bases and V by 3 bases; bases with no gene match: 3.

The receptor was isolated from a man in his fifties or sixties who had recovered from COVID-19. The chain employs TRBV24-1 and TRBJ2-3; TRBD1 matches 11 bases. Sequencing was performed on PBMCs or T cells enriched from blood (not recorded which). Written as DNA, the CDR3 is TGTGCCACCAGTGATCGGACAGGGGGCTCCACAGATACGCAGTATTTT. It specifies CATSDRTGGSTDTQYF.